This record covers a single T cell receptor (beta chain). Its antigen has not been determined. No per-base quality is available; no much larger clone lies one base away. CDR1 LGHNA and CDR2 YSLEER are derived from the germline V gene. The CDR3 has 16 amino acids, counting the end cysteine and phenylalanine. The sequence is cut down to CDR3 DNA, 48 bases in frame from base 1. V gives up 0 bases and J gives up 3 bases, and the segment between their germline ends measures 12 bases. The cohort was made up of around 720 healthy bone marrow donors. At the time of sampling, all cohort members were nominally healthy, though unrecorded immune exposures were likely present. The donor tested CMV seropositive and was one of the 289 seropositive cohort members. Every donor gave a peripheral blood sample, and the peripheral blood mononuclear cells from that sample were used for TCR beta sequencing. The Qiagen DNeasy Blood Extraction Kit was used to extract genomic DNA from the blood cell samples.

This sample was included in a study of cytomegalovirus exposure and HLA in healthy donors (dated by TCRdb to 2016 to 2017). At the level of the whole study: An earlier analysis of 587 of the donors reported 250 to 300 Gb of sequence data and 100 million to 130 million unique TCR beta sequences from about 179 million T cells. About 300 gigabases of sequencing data and 78 million or so unique TCR sequences were included in an early release covering roughly 700 HLA-typed donors. The genetic ancestry cluster associated with self-reported Caucasian donors included about 84% of the approximately 410 genotyped donors. The study aimed to test whether signatures of past pathogen exposure could be identified by cataloging public T cell receptors. Using immunosequencing, the study profiled T cell repertoires from 500 to 800 subjects and related those repertoires to cytomegalovirus serostatus. Along with the roughly 700-subject first cohort, a separate validation cohort of roughly 110 different subjects was used. To predict cytomegalovirus infection status, the study brought together high-throughput TCR immunosequencing, statistical association of individual TCRs with disease status, and machine learning. To study patterns of TCR occurrence, a later analysis re-analyzed previously published TCR beta repertoires from several hundred donors and added high-resolution HLA genotyping. Rather than drawing on any new phenotypic data, the later analysis identified candidate immune exposures from TCR beta sequences and the way those sequences occurred across donors. In an earlier analysis of about 590 of the donors, high-throughput TCR beta sequencing was used to judge whether each TCR beta V gene segment behaved as functional or pseudogenic. Donor age, sex, ethnicity and CMV serostatus were collected together with the repertoire data. Genome-wide SNP genotypes for about 65% of the roughly 700 donors were used in a later genetic analysis, which treated that subset as a discovery cohort. All discovery cohort repertoires had been generated using a single sequencing platform. HLA typing included class I and class II loci at four-digit resolution. The number of donors typed differed by locus, with roughly 620-630 for A, B, C, DRB1 and DQB1, roughly 520 for DQA1, over 600 for DPA1, and 450 to 480 for DPB1. Roughly 5 DR-DQ haplotypes were handled as single units for association and clustering because linkage in the cohort was strong. Across under 500 genotyped donors of the cohort, an average of roughly 250,000 unique TCR beta nucleotide sequences per donor were sequenced, and roughly 20% of those sequences were non-productive. What the study reported, not specific to this receptor: V-gene and J-gene trimming of TCR beta chains was associated with a missense DCLRE1C variant in a later genetic analysis, and the association was replicated in an independent cohort. Most TCR sequences were seen in very few donors, while some public TCRs were found in many individuals. An earlier analysis of roughly 570 of the donors showed that most TCR beta V segments appeared in productive rearrangements either about 87% or about 30% of the time, which broadly matched IMGT annotations. When HLA alleles, especially DR and DQ, strongly co-occurred, TCR associations were difficult to assign to individual alleles. A later analysis found that most CMV-associated TCR beta chains appeared HLA-restricted, with HLA associations seemingly driven largely by CMV exposure. CMV serostatus was the only immune exposure information available for the cohort. Compared with the roughly 670-donor mean, donors in an Asian-associated ancestry cluster had fewer N-insertions in productive TCRs, according to a later genetic analysis. The authors suggested that the approach could potentially be extended to other disease states and immunological phenotypes. Compared with equally common non-associated chains, HLA-associated TCR beta chains in a later analysis were more clonally expanded and had lower generation probabilities. The 87-base-pair reads could not distinguish some IMGT-functional V segments, including TRBV6-2 and TRBV6-3, so those segments were excluded. According to a later analysis, TCR association rates differed among HLA loci, with DRB1 alleles showing the most associated TCRs and HLA-C alleles showing the fewest. Over 15 rarely observed V segments, including chromosome 9 orphons, were excluded from the earlier analysis of several hundred of the donors because counts were too low. A further reported finding was that TCR beta sequences accurately predicted the HLA-A and HLA-B alleles for most subjects in the first cohort. In vitro tests confirmed that a few of the cytomegalovirus-associated TCR beta chains recognize cytomegalovirus antigens. Presence/absence analyses assumed roughly uniform sequencing depth across donors, an assumption that may not hold. This cohort had only TCR beta chains sequenced, and the lack of alpha or paired-chain data limited which features could be detected. The sequencing pipeline was judged likely to have produced a cluster of highly shared sequence variants as a technical artifact. A later analysis reported that several top co-occurrence clusters appeared linked to parvovirus B19, influenza, CMV and Epstein-Barr virus. Specific HLA alleles were associated with about 17,000 TCR beta sequences at a false discovery rate of 0.05 in a later analysis. Correlated functional status among segregating V segments might reflect linkage disequilibrium, but an unknown experimental factor could not be ruled out. Because HLA typing was unavailable for some donors at each locus, only the typed subset was used in association tests. The classifier was reported to diagnose cytomegalovirus status with high specificity and sensitivity in both the original cohort and the validation cohort. In the study, roughly 160 TCR beta chains were listed as associated with cytomegalovirus.

Library construction relied on the immunoSEQ multiplex PCR assay. The multiplex PCR relied on a mix of 60 forward primers for TCR Vbeta segments and 13 reverse primers for TCR Jbeta segments. A multiplex PCR assay on genomic DNA amplified the CDR3 region of rearranged TCR beta genes. On the Illumina HiSeq System, the amplified TCR beta libraries were sequenced as 87-base-pair reads. Turning to the authors' computational methods: Across the roughly 700 repertoires, a later analysis counted approximately 75 million unique TCR beta chains, around 11 million of which were shared by at least two donors. Raw reads were error-corrected and collapsed into unique sequences by a nearest-neighbor algorithm in which closely related sequences were merged to remove PCR and sequencing errors. To assign V, D and J gene segments, CDR3 sequences were aligned to IMGT reference sequences. Each retained sequence needed at least a six-nucleotide match to both a V gene segment and a J gene segment. A rearrangement was called productive if the CDR3 had no stop codons and remained in frame with V and J, and every other rearrangement was called non-productive. CDR3 was defined by IMGT convention, running from the second conserved V-encoded cysteine to the conserved J-encoded phenylalanine. The earlier analysis of 587 of the donors excluded sequences that lacked an unambiguous match to a single V gene segment. An earlier analysis of 500 to 700 of the donors classified V segments as functional when productive rearrangements were above 56.7% and as segregating when the standard deviation between donors was above 5%. A statistical classification framework was built for diagnosing cytomegalovirus status from the catalog of TCR beta chain sequences. A later analysis assigned V and J genes by comparing TCR nucleotide sequences with IMGT/GENE-DB human TR gene sequences. Using the TCRdist pipeline, a later analysis assigned CDR3 sequences along with most-parsimonious VDJ recombination scenarios. A later analysis defined each TCR beta chain by its CDR3 amino acid sequence plus V-gene family, and excluded reads lacking a unique V-gene family. In a later analysis, several hundred highly shared, low-generation-probability nucleotide sequences were removed to address suspected cross-contamination and a sequencing artifact. In a later analysis, a clonal expansion index for each public chain was calculated from normalized within-repertoire ranks of inferred template counts. A later analysis computed generation probabilities with a VDJ recombination model fitted to out-of-frame rearrangements, and checked the results against IGoR. In a later analysis, hypergeometric tests were used to score TCR-TCR, TCR-HLA and TCR-CMV co-occurrence, with a repertoire-size bias correction applied to TCR pairs. To estimate false discovery rates, a later analysis permuted the HLA or CMV assignments 20 times. In a later analysis, co-occurring TCRs were grouped with DBSCAN, and TCRdist sequence similarity was added when clustering was performed within HLA-allele-positive subsets. For co-occurrence clustering, repertoires with fewer than 30,000 or more than 120,000 public chains were excluded, along with five repertoires with anomalous nucleotide sharing. This is the immuneACCESS table as TCRdb keeps it, with only in-frame sequences that have V and J called. A part of the clones is gone; compared with another copy, unresolved V genes explain less than half, and the rest is unexplained. Clone size and the V and J calls come from that table; the DNA yielded D and trimming. Here the sample has 65,000 to 85,000 clones; roughly 76% occur a single time. The ten biggest clones cover 9.5% to 13% of the sample.

The TCR comes from a male donor in good health and CMV-seropositive. Sequenced sample: PBMCs. Recombination connected TRBV4-3 to TRBJ2-1, and the D gene may be TRBD2, 6 bases matching. CDR3 loop: CASSQDWGDFYNEQFF. The DNA reads as follows: TGCGCCAGCAGCCAAGATTGGGGGGACTTCTACAATGAGCAGTTCTTC.